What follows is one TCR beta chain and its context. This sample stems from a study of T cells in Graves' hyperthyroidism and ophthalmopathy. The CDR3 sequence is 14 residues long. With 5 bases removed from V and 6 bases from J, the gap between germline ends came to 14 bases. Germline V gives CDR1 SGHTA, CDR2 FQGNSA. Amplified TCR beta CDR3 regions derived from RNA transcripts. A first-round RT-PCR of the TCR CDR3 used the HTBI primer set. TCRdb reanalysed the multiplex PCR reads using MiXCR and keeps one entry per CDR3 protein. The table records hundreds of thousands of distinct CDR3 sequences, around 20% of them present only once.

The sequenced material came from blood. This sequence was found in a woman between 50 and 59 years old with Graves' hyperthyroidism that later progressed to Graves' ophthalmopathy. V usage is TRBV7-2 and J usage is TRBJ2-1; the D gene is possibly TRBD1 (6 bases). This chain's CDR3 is CASSPRGQTNEQFF. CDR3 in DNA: TGTGCCAGCAGCCCCCGGGGACAAACCAATGAGCAGTTCTTC.